This T cell receptor beta chain is from a study of T cell changes during pregnancy in multiple sclerosis. The repertoire was sequenced with immunoSEQ multiplex PCR; TCRdb's copy has only in-frame clones and lacks some. The sample holds tens of thousands of clones, around 93% seen once. The sample was CD8+ T cells from peripheral blood mononuclear cells, taken in the second trimester of pregnancy. This sequence was found in a female donor with multiple sclerosis, enrolled in a pregnancy study.

The CDR3 nucleotides read TGTGCCAGCAGTGAAGAGGCGGCGGGAGTCTGGTACGAGCAGTACTTC. This sequence encodes CASSEEAAGVWYEQYF. The rearrangement links TRBV2 to TRBJ2-7; TRBD2 aligns across 7 bases. Trimming cost V 1 base and J 4 bases; bases outside gene matches: 10. The CDR3 totals 16 residues. Germline CDR1 is SNHLY and CDR2 is FYNNEI.